A single sample gave rise to the 25 T cell receptor beta chains below, sequenced in a study of blood T cell repertoires in COVID-19 (dated by TCRdb to about 2020). The protocol used for the library was the immunoSEQ multiplex PCR assay. TCRdb limited this immuneACCESS table to in-frame rearrangements with V and J called. A share of clones is missing; checked studies link under half to unresolved V genes, and the rest is unexplained. Present in this sample are 150,000 to 180,000 clones, roughly 83% of which were seen just once. The ten largest account for less than 30% of the sample. Input material: peripheral blood. The source is a woman in her sixties or seventies with acute or convalescent COVID-19.

V gene TRBV28 combines with J gene TRBJ1-2, with 7 nucleotides matching TRBD1. With V trimmed by 4 bases and J by 6 bases, 8 bases remained unmatched. This CDR3 comprises 14 residues. Germline CDR1 and CDR2: MDHEN and SYDVKM. Here the CDR3 reads CASSSAQGSDGYTF. CDR3 in DNA: TGTGCCAGCAGTTCAGCACAGGGGAGTGATGGCTACACCTTC.

The CDR3: CSVSQSLQAQETQYF. The DNA of the CDR3 is TGCAGCGTTTCCCAATCGTTACAGGCTCAAGAGACCCAGTACTTC. V is TRBV29-1 and J is TRBJ2-5; TRBD1 is a possible D gene (5 bases). Germline V CDR1 and CDR2: SQVTM, ANQGSEA. This CDR3 spans 15 amino acids. V dropped 5 bases and J dropped 2 bases, with 18 bases sitting between them.

The chain recombines TRBV4-1 with TRBJ2-5; 12 bases agree with TRBD2. The germline gives CDR1 MGHRA, CDR2 YSYEKL. V shed 6 bases, J shed 0 bases, and the junction held 2 bases outside the gene matches. The CDR3 runs 15 residues. CDR3 sequence: CASSLAGGNQETQYF. In DNA, the CDR3 is TGCGCCAGCAGTCTAGCGGGGGGGAACCAAGAGACCCAGTACTTC.

The sample holds a few counts of this clone. The rearrangement links TRBV3-1 (or the pseudogene TRBV3-2) to TRBJ2-7, with 9 bases that match TRBD1. The V gene end was trimmed by 4 bases and the J gene end by 6 bases; junction bases not matched to a gene: 7. CDR1 and CDR2 from the germline V gene are LGHDT and YNNKEL (reference sequence). The CDR3 loop spans 14 amino acids. CDR3 amino acids: CASSPLQGAGEQYF. CDR3 DNA: TGTGCCAGCAGCCCTTTACAGGGGGCCGGCGAGCAGTACTTC.

J is TRBJ1-6 and V is TRBV18; perhaps TRBD1 as D (6 bases). The CDR3 runs to 14 residues. Trimming pared 5 bases from V and 8 bases from J, leaving 13 bases between. Germline V CDR1 and CDR2: KGHSH, LQKENI. The CDR3 loop is CASSSTGTDSPLHF. Written as DNA, the CDR3 is TGTGCCAGCTCATCAACAGGGACGGATTCACCCCTCCACTTT.

CDR3 sequence reads: CASSLNRNTEAFF. As DNA, the CDR3 is TGTGCCAGCAGCTTAAACAGGAACACTGAAGCTTTCTTT. The V call is TRBV7-3, the J call TRBJ1-1; no firm D call. Trimming pared 1 base from V and 1 base from J, leaving 4 bases between. Per germline, CDR1 SGHTA and CDR2 FQGTGA. This CDR3 contains 13 residues.

The chain employs TRBV5-1 and TRBJ2-3, with 9 bases aligning to TRBD1. CDR1 and CDR2 (germline): SGHRS, YFSETQ. V dropped 3 bases and J dropped 1; count of bases not matched to a gene: 9. The CDR3 runs to 17 residues. CDR3 amino acids: CASSSGQGTVGTDTQYF. The CDR3 region has the DNA TGCGCCAGCAGCTCGGGACAGGGAACGGTAGGCACAGATACGCAGTATTTT.

The chain joins TRBV29-1 to TRBJ1-1; 7 nucleotides line up with TRBD1. Trimming took 6 bases from V and 6 from J; bases not matched to a gene: 7. Germline loops: CDR1 SQVTM, CDR2 ANQGSEA. CDR3 length: 12 residues. CDR3 nucleotide sequence: TGCAGCGTGTACAGGGGTATCGCTGAAGCTTTCTTT. Amino acids: CSVYRGIAEAFF.

The V call is TRBV28, the J call TRBJ1-5, with 10 positions matching TRBD1. The CDR3 sequence is 16 residues long. Germline assignment: CDR1 MDHEN and CDR2 SYDVKM. V lost 6 bases to trimming and J lost 1 base; unmatched junction nucleotides: 6. CDR3 sequence: CASRGTGAWSNQPQHF. CDR3 DNA sequence: TGTGCCAGCAGGGGGACAGGGGCTTGGAGCAATCAGCCCCAGCATTTT.

This clone appeared once. This chain links TRBV27 with TRBJ1-2, with TRBD1 identical over 7 bases. V trimming: 5 bases; J trimming: 6 bases; junction bases outside the gene matches: 6. The germline CDR1 and CDR2 sequences are MNHEY and SMNVEV (reference sequence). The CDR3 sequence is 13 residues long. The CDR3 loop is CASSNRGVDGYTF. In nucleotides, the CDR3 is TGTGCCAGCAGTAACAGGGGCGTTGATGGCTACACCTTC.

This clone was detected a few times. V gene TRBV5-1 combines with J gene TRBJ2-3, with a tentative D call TRBD2 (6 bases). This CDR3 region has 14 residues. The V gene lost 0 bases and the J gene lost 4 bases, with 9 bases spanning the gap. Germline assignment: CDR1 SGHRS and CDR2 YFSETQ. Here the CDR3 reads CASSLASSADTQYF. The CDR3 nucleotides are TGCGCCAGCAGCTTGGCGTCTAGCGCAGATACGCAGTATTTT. The full variable domain, rest sourced from reference TRBV5-1 and TRBJ2-3, is KAGVTQTPRYLIKTRGQQVTLSCSPISGHRSVSWYQQTPGQGLQFLFEYFSETQRNKGNFPGRFSGRQFSNSRSEMNVSTLELGDSALYLCASSLASSADTQYFGPGTRLTVL.

This rearrangement joins TRBV18 to TRBJ1-5; D is perhaps TRBD1 (6 bases). This CDR3 has 15 residues. From germline, CDR1 is KGHSH and CDR2 LQKENI. Trimming removed 2 bases at V and 4 bases at J, with 12 bases between. CDR3 nucleotides: TGTGCCAGCTCACCATCAGGACAGATAAATCAGCCCCAGCATTTT. Translating it yields CASSPSGQINQPQHF. Looking up the rest from reference TRBV18 and TRBJ1-5 gives the full variable domain: NAGVMQNPRHLVRRRGQEARLRCSPMKGHSHVYWYRQLPEEGLKFMVYLQKENIIDESGMPKERFSAEFPKEGPSILRIQQVVRGDSAAYFCASSPSGQINQPQHFGDGTRLSIL.

A word on this clone: Compared with germline, one end of the junction differs, possibly owing to a read error. This rearrangement joins TRBV7-7 to TRBJ2-5; a possible D gene is TRBD2 (6 bases). The CDR3 is 12 amino acids. The germline V gene has CDR1 SSHAT and CDR2 FNYEAQ (reference sequence). The CDR3 sequence is CASSWTTGAQYF. The CDR3 nucleotides are TGTGCTAGCAGCTGGACTACGGGAGCCCAGTACTTC.

The rearrangement uses TRBV10-3 and TRBJ2-3; tentative D call: TRBD1 (7 bases). Germline CDR1 ENHRY, CDR2 SYGVKD. Trimming shortened V by 3 bases and J by 6 bases, and 19 bases separated the two germline ends. The CDR3 sequence is 16 residues long. CDR3 in DNA: TGTGCCATCAGTGACGCGGGACAGTCCTCTGGGGATACGCAGTATTTT. It encodes CAISDAGQSSGDTQYF.

The chain's CDR3 is CASSSRGFRSNTQYF. CDR3 sequence (DNA): TGTGCCAGCAGCTCCAGGGGTTTCCGATCCAATACGCAGTATTTT. The J gene is TRBJ2-3, the V gene TRBV7-9; possibly TRBD1 for D (6 bases). V lost 4 bases and J lost 7, with 18 bases in between. Germline loops: CDR1 SEHNR, CDR2 FQNEAQ (reference sequence). The CDR3 extends over 15 amino acids.

This clone was found a few times. The chain uses TRBV28 and TRBJ1-5, with 7 bases fitting TRBD1. Trimming cost V 5 bases and J 1 base; bases outside gene matches: 8. Germline V gene sequence: CDR1 MDHEN, CDR2 SYDVKM. The CDR3 has 16 residues. The CDR3 coding sequence is TGTGCCAGCAGTGGGATCGACAGGGCGAGCAATCAGCCCCAGCATTTT. This codes for CASSGIDRASNQPQHF.

The chain carries TRBV20-1 and TRBJ2-5; D is possibly TRBD1 (6 bases). This CDR3 contains 16 residues. With 3 bases removed from V and 5 bases from J, the gap between germline ends came to 22 bases. The germline V gene encodes CDR1 DFQATT and CDR2 SNEGSKA (reference sequence). CDR3 loop: CSASPGPEGVRETQYF. Here the CDR3 DNA reads TGCAGTGCTAGTCCGGGACCAGAGGGGGTGCGGGAGACCCAGTACTTC.

The chain recombines TRBV5-1 with TRBJ2-1, with D perhaps matching TRBD2 (6 bases). Trimming removed 1 base at V and 10 bases at J, with 21 bases between. The CDR3 has 16 amino acids. In germline, CDR1 is SGHRS, CDR2 YFSETQ. The CDR3 here is CASSLSLAIRKGEQFF. The CDR3 DNA reads TGCGCCAGCAGCTTGAGTCTAGCGATCAGGAAGGGGGAGCAGTTCTTC. Variable domain in full (rest from reference TRBV5-1 and TRBJ2-1): KAGVTQTPRYLIKTRGQQVTLSCSPISGHRSVSWYQQTPGQGLQFLFEYFSETQRNKGNFPGRFSGRQFSNSRSEMNVSTLELGDSALYLCASSLSLAIRKGEQFFGPGTRLTVL.

The rearrangement joins TRBV5-4 to TRBJ1-1; D is possibly TRBD1 (5 bases). The V gene's germline CDR1 is SGHNT and CDR2 YYREEE (reference sequence). V gave up 3 bases and J gave up 6 bases, with 18 bases separating them. There are 15 residues in the CDR3. In DNA, the CDR3 is TGTGCCAGCAGCTCAGCTCCGGGACGGGGGGCTGAAGCTTTCTTT. Translated, it gives CASSSAPGRGAEAFF.

This rearrangement joins TRBV28 to TRBJ1-1; D is unresolved. V lost 2 bases and J lost 1, with 11 bases in between. This CDR3 has 15 amino acids. CDR1 is MDHEN, CDR2 SYDVKM, per germline. CDR3 DNA: TGTGCCAGCAGTTTAACGGGAGTAGGGAACACTGAAGCTTTCTTT. Protein product: CASSLTGVGNTEAFF.

This clone was observed once. The chain uses TRBV12-3 or TRBV12-4 and TRBJ1-2; D gene uncertain. The V end lost 5 bases, the J end lost 5 bases, and 9 bases lay between the germline ends. This CDR3 region has 12 residues. The CDR3 bases are TGTGCCAGCAGTCCCGAACAATATGGCTACACCTTC. Residues: CASSPEQYGYTF.

This clone turned up a few times. The V gene is TRBV11-2, the J gene TRBJ1-6; TRBD1 is a possible D gene (6 bases). Germline CDR1 and CDR2: SGHAT and FQNNGV. V was pared by 5 bases and J by 12 bases, with 23 bases between. The CDR3 has 16 amino acids. The CDR3 DNA reads as TGTGCCAGCAGCGGGGGCTCGACGGCGGGGAGGGGACCCCTCCACTTT. Translation gives CASSGGSTAGRGPLHF.

V usage is TRBV15 and J usage is TRBJ2-3; D may be TRBD2 (5 bases). CDR1 is LNHNV, CDR2 YYDKDF, per germline (reference sequence). The CDR3 totals 14 residues. V was cut by 4 bases and J by 4 bases, with 12 bases left in between. CDR3 nucleotide sequence: TGTGCCACCAGCACCTCCCTACTAGCAGATACGCAGTATTTT. It codes for CATSTSLLADTQYF. Supplemented by reference TRBV15 and TRBJ2-3, the full variable domain reads DAMVIQNPRYQVTQFGKPVTLSCSQTLNHNVMYWYQQKSSQAPKLLFHYYDKDFNNEADTPDNFQSRRPNTSFCFLDIRSPGLGDTAMYLCATSTSLLADTQYFGPGTRLTVL.

The chain carries TRBV4-1 and TRBJ2-1; 11 bases fit TRBD2. Losses at the gene ends were 6 bases for V and 7 bases for J; bases not matched to a gene: 17. This CDR3 region has 18 residues. Per germline, CDR1 MGHRA and CDR2 YSYEKL. The CDR3 bases are TGCGCCAGCAGTGCCGGGACTAGCGGTTCTCCACAAAATAATGAGCAGTTCTTC. This encodes CASSAGTSGSPQNNEQFF.

The chain uses TRBV27 and TRBJ1-2; TRBD1 matches 8 bases. This CDR3 comprises 15 residues. Germline CDR1 reads MNHEY; CDR2 reads SMNVEV (reference sequence). V trimming: 2 bases; J trimming: 5 bases; junction bases outside the gene matches: 7. The DNA for the CDR3 is TGTGCCAGCAGTTTAGTTGGGACAGGAGGGTATGGCTACACCTTC. This sequence encodes CASSLVGTGGYGYTF.